The 16 T cell receptor beta chains in this list originate from one sample, sequenced in a study of cytomegalovirus exposure and HLA in healthy donors. The PCR contained 60 Vbeta and 13 Jbeta primers. Measured with immunoSEQ multiplex PCR; TCRdb has only the in-frame clones, and not every one. The repertoire holds fewer than 200,000 clones, roughly 80% seen once, with around 3.6% in the top ten. Sequencing was performed on PBMCs. These receptors were taken from a man aged 40-50 years in good health and CMV-seropositive.

The chain links TRBV7-6 to TRBJ2-1; 7 bases map to TRBD2. The CDR3 consists of 16 residues. J gave up 7 bases and V 2 bases, and 11 bases lay outside the gene matches. Looked up from germline, CDR1 is SGHVS and CDR2 is FNYEAQ. The CDR3 coding sequence is TGTGCCAGCAGCTTATTAGCGGGTGGGGGGAGGAATGAGCAGTTCTTC. Its translation is CASSLLAGGGRNEQFF.

The chain couples TRBV6-5 to TRBJ2-5; D is possibly TRBD2 (5 bases). This CDR3 comprises 13 residues. Trimming pared 5 bases from V and 5 bases from J, leaving 12 bases between. Germline assignment: CDR1 MNHEY and CDR2 SVGAGI. The CDR3 protein is CASSPLAAETQYF. CDR3 DNA sequence: TGTGCCAGCAGTCCCCTAGCTGCCGAGACCCAGTACTTC.

V is TRBV4-3 and J is TRBJ2-1, with no clear D. Per germline, CDR1 LGHNA and CDR2 YSLEER. Trimming left V 1 base short and J 13 bases short, with 8 bases between. The CDR3 contains 11 residues. CDR3 nucleotides: TGCGCCAGCAGCCAAGTGAGCGAACAGTTCTTC. This sequence encodes CASSQVSEQFF.

This clone was recorded only once. The chain combines TRBV27 with TRBJ1-1, with D hard to call. The CDR3 spans 15 residues. From germline, CDR1 is MNHEY and CDR2 SMNVEV (reference sequence). V dropped 4 bases and J dropped 1 base, with 13 bases sitting between them. The CDR3 sequence is CASSSRLTRNTEAFF. The CDR3 DNA follows: TGTGCCAGCAGTTCACGACTAACCCGGAACACTGAAGCTTTCTTT.

The V call is TRBV9, the J call TRBJ1-1, with D uncertain. CDR1 and CDR2 from the germline V gene are SGDLS and YYNGEE. V was shortened by 6 bases and J by 0 bases, with 9 bases between the two germline ends. The CDR3 is made up of 13 amino acids. The CDR3, as DNA: TGTGCCAGCACCCCCGGGGTGAACACTGAAGCTTTCTTT. It codes for CASTPGVNTEAFF.

The table lists this clone with a few counts. The chain links TRBV5-6 to TRBJ1-5, with 10 bases matching TRBD1. The CDR3 extends over 13 amino acids. Germline loops: CDR1 SGHDT, CDR2 YYEEEE. The J segment lost 6 bases and the V segment lost 4 bases, leaving 1 base of the junction unmatched. The CDR3 bases are TGTGCCAGCAGCCGGGACAGGGGTCAGCCCCAGCATTTT. Protein product: CASSRDRGQPQHF.

The CDR3 spells CASTLGGGQETQYF. The CDR3, as DNA: TGTGCCAGCACCCTCGGGGGGGGACAAGAGACCCAGTACTTC. This sequence joins TRBV6-5 and TRBJ2-5, with 8 bases lining up with TRBD2. Losses at the gene ends were 7 bases for V and 2 bases for J; bases not matched to a gene: 6. Germline V lookup: CDR1 MNHEY, CDR2 SVGAGI. CDR3 size: 14 residues.

This chain connects TRBV11-2 to TRBJ1-5, with D possibly matching TRBD1 (5 bases). Germline V CDR1 and CDR2: SGHAT, FQNNGV. The CDR3 runs to 14 residues. The ends were cut back, 1 base at V and 5 bases at J, with 9 bases in the middle. CDR3 in DNA: TGTGCCAGCAGCTTAGTAGGGGCAGATCAGCCCCAGCATTTT. Translated: CASSLVGADQPQHF.

The rearrangement links TRBV5-4 to TRBJ1-1; no reliable D call. This CDR3 contains 16 residues. Trimming cost V 0 bases and J 1 base, with 13 bases left between them. Germline V gives CDR1 SGHNT, CDR2 YYREEE (reference sequence). CDR3 nucleotides: TGTGCCAGCAGCTTGGGCGTCGGCAGGAAGAACACTGAAGCTTTCTTT. This gives the protein CASSLGVGRKNTEAFF.

The V call is TRBV6-1, the J call TRBJ1-4; the D gene is possibly TRBD1 (6 bases). V lost 2 bases and J lost 7, with 14 bases in between. Germline V gene sequence: CDR1 MNHNS, CDR2 SASEGT. The CDR3 totals 15 residues. The CDR3 is CASSEPQGYGEKLFF. The CDR3 DNA follows: TGTGCCAGCAGTGAACCACAGGGTTACGGTGAAAAACTGTTTTTT.

J is TRBJ2-7 and V is TRBV6-6; 7 nucleotides align to TRBD1. Germline V lookup: CDR1 MNHNY, CDR2 SVGAGI (reference sequence). The junction had 7 bases not matched to a gene; V was cut back by 8 bases and J by 3 bases. This CDR3 has 13 residues. The CDR3 nucleotides read TGTGCCAGCCGCCGGGGACAGAACTACGAGCAGTACTTC. Translating gives CASRRGQNYEQYF.

The chain has TRBV7-2 and TRBJ2-1, with 9 bases identical to TRBD2. V was pared by 5 bases and J by 0 bases, with 5 bases of the junction left unmatched. Looked up from germline, CDR1 is SGHTA and CDR2 is FQGNSA. This CDR3 spans 16 amino acids. CDR3 nucleotides: TGTGCCAGCAGCCCAGCGGGGGGAAGCTCCTACAATGAGCAGTTCTTC. Protein: CASSPAGGSSYNEQFF.

This chain links TRBV9 with TRBJ1-2; D remains ambiguous. CDR3 length: 16 residues. Trimming left V 0 bases short and J 4 bases short, with 16 bases between. Germline V lookup: CDR1 SGDLS, CDR2 YYNGEE. CDR3 loop: CASSVASGSAGYGYTF. The CDR3 DNA sequence: TGTGCCAGCAGCGTAGCTTCTGGGAGCGCCGGCTATGGCTACACCTTC.

The rearrangement uses TRBV7-6 and TRBJ2-5; the match to TRBD2 covers 11 bases. The CDR3 covers 16 residues. Germline CDR1 SGHVS, CDR2 FNYEAQ. The V and J ends lost 3 bases and 4 bases, in that order; junction bases with no gene match: 7. The CDR3: CASSFLSGGAGETQYF. The DNA for the CDR3 is TGTGCCAGCAGCTTCCTTAGCGGGGGGGCAGGAGAGACCCAGTACTTC.

The J gene is TRBJ1-1, the V gene TRBV29-1; no firm D call. Germline V lookup: CDR1 SQVTM, CDR2 ANQGSEA. CDR3 length: 12 residues. The ends were cut back, 1 base at V and 4 bases at J, with 7 bases in the middle. The CDR3 DNA reads as TGCAGCGTTGAAGGCCAGGCCACTGAAGCTTTCTTT. Its translation: CSVEGQATEAFF. The whole variable domain, remainder taken from reference TRBV29-1 and TRBJ1-1, is SAVISQKPSRDICQRGTSLTIQCQVDSQVTMMFWYRQQPGQSLTLIATANQGSEATYESGFVIDKFPISRPNLTFSTLTVSNMSPEDSSIYLCSVEGQATEAFFGQGTRLTVV.

The rearrangement links TRBV7-9 to TRBJ1-2; 7 bases agree with TRBD1. Germline assignment: CDR1 SEHNR and CDR2 FQNEAQ (reference sequence). V lost 1 base, J lost 4 bases, and 6 bases stayed unmatched. The CDR3 is 15 residues long. Written as DNA, the CDR3 is TGTGCCAGCAGCTTAGGGGGGACAGACCTCTATGGCTACACCTTC. Its protein is CASSLGGTDLYGYTF.